This TCR beta chain was recorded in a study of response to subunit inactivated influenza vaccine listed by TCRdb under 2018. Study-wide context: Deep quantitative profiling of the T cell receptor repertoire was used in the study to follow responses to a trivalent subunit inactivated influenza vaccine. What the work shows at the level of the full study, not this receptor alone: It was suggested by the authors that each seasonal influenza vaccination may recruit only a limited number of new T cells.

Ends trimmed: V by 6 bases, J by 4 bases; bases unmatched to a gene: 7. Measured from the cysteine to the phenylalanine, the CDR3 is 15 residues long. The read is trimmed to its CDR3 DNA, 45 bases read in frame from base 1. Regarding this clonotype: Its antigen is unknown. No qualities accompany the bases; no much larger clone lies one base away.

Preparation of the library involved RT-PCR. Sequencing was performed on an Illumina HiSeq 2500. The public reads were reprocessed in TCRdb via fastp at Q25 and MiXCR, keeping in-frame beta chains. Records with the same CDR3 protein are collapsed into one entry carrying the most frequent genes and DNA. This sample holds roughly 630,000 distinct CDR3 sequences; roughly 15% were observed only once. The biggest ten clones account for less than 8.5% of the sample. The chain is assembled from TRBV12-3 or TRBV12-4 and TRBJ2-7; 12 middle bases align to TRBD2. The sequence came from a man in his forties or fifties who received an inactivated influenza vaccine. Donor details come from another sample of the same person, matched by shared clones. The sample in question was PBMCs from blood, obtained around two weeks before vaccination. CDR3 protein: CASRKGLAGRYEQYF. The DNA reads TGTGCCAGCAGGAAGGGACTAGCGGGCCGTTACGAGCAGTACTTC.